Following are 8 T cell receptor beta chains from one sample sequenced in a study of post-analysis software for immune sequencing data (dated by TCRdb to about 2015). The study at large found these results: Significantly higher frequencies in patients than in controls were found for a handful of TRBV segments, including TRBV5-6, TRBV5-1 and TRBV20-1.

The antigens for these receptors are not known. Receptors were amplified or captured by PCR. Sequenced on an Illumina HiSeq 2500. To reduce PCR and sequencing biases, unique molecular identifiers were incorporated into the TCR beta cDNA libraries. The raw public data were reprocessed by TCRdb itself: fastp quality trimming at Q25, MiXCR clonotype calling, in-frame beta chains only. Each CDR3 protein appears once, grouped with its most common genes and DNA. In all, the sample holds some 800,000 distinct CDR3 sequences, and roughly 46% of those were seen once. Over 4.5% of the sample is held by the ten biggest clonotypes. The sequenced material came from blood. These receptors were taken from a girl aged 5-17 years with multiple sclerosis.

This clonotype was picked up a small number of times. The J gene is TRBJ2-5, the V gene TRBV7-2, with 7 bases matching TRBD1. The CDR3 extends over 14 amino acids. V gave up 5 bases and J gave up 1 base; unmatched junction bases: 4. The V gene's germline CDR1 is SGHTA and CDR2 FQGNSA. The CDR3 protein is CASSQDRVQETQYF. The CDR3 region has the DNA TGTGCCAGCAGCCAAGACAGGGTCCAAGAGACCCAGTACTTC. The entire variable domain, with the rest obtained from reference TRBV7-2 and TRBJ2-5, is as follows: GAGVSQSPSNKVTEKGKDVELRCDPISGHTALYWYRQSLGQGLEFLIYFQGNSAPDKSGLPSDRFSAERTGGSVSTLTIQRTQQEDSAVYLCASSQDRVQETQYFGPGTRLLVL.

The chain has TRBV4-1 and TRBJ1-1, with a possible D match to TRBD1 (5 bases). CDR3 length: 20 residues. Trimming left V 0 bases short and J 5 bases short, with 28 bases between. CDR1 is MGHRA, CDR2 YSYEKL, per germline. This chain's CDR3 is CASSQDIPYRDVLTGTEAFF. The CDR3 DNA reads as TGCGCCAGCAGCCAAGATATCCCCTACCGGGACGTCCTAACGGGTACTGAAGCTTTCTTT.

V and J are TRBV3-1 and TRBJ1-5; D is ambiguous. V dropped 4 bases and J dropped 7 bases, with 14 bases sitting between them. The CDR3 length is 14 residues. Per the germline V gene, CDR1 is LGHDT and CDR2 is YNNKEL (reference sequence). CDR3 nucleotide sequence: TGTGCCAGCAGCCCCTCAGCGGCGGGCCAGCCCCAGCATTTT. This encodes CASSPSAAGQPQHF.

The V and J genes are TRBV15 and TRBJ2-2; 8 nucleotides match TRBD1. The germline V gene encodes CDR1 LNHNV and CDR2 YYDKDF (reference sequence). Losses at the gene ends were 4 bases for V and 7 bases for J; bases not matched to a gene: 11. The CDR3 covers 16 residues. The CDR3 DNA reads as TGTGCCACCAGCATCCTAGGACAGGGACGGGGCGGGGAGCTGTTTTTT. It encodes CATSILGQGRGGELFF.

This rearrangement joins TRBV20-1 to TRBJ2-3; the match to TRBD2 covers 11 bases. This CDR3 region has 16 residues. V lost 6 bases and J lost 4; bases outside the gene matches: 12. Germline CDR1 reads DFQATT; CDR2 reads SNEGSKA (reference sequence). The CDR3 region is CSASQLAGVSADTQYF. For the CDR3, the DNA is TGCAGTGCATCCCAACTAGCGGGAGTATCGGCAGATACGCAGTATTTT.

This CDR3 is CASSPLAGPSEQYF. Written as DNA, the CDR3 is TGTGCCAGCAGTCCACTAGCGGGGCCCAGCGAGCAGTACTTC. The chain combines TRBV12-3 or TRBV12-4 with TRBJ2-5, with 10 bases aligning to TRBD2. The J call may be wrong; the DNA end is better matched by TRBJ2-7. The length of the CDR3 is 14 residues.

The chain has TRBV19 and TRBJ2-7, with TRBD1 matching over 7 bases. Trimming cost V 9 bases and J 2 bases; bases outside gene matches: 10. Germline assignment: CDR1 LNHDA and CDR2 SQIVND (reference sequence). The length of the CDR3 is 14 residues. CDR3 protein: CASVGTAAPYEQYF. In DNA, the CDR3 is TGTGCCAGCGTCGGGACAGCGGCCCCCTACGAGCAGTACTTC. Drawing the rest from reference TRBV19 and TRBJ2-7, the complete variable domain is DGGITQSPKYLFRKEGQNVTLSCEQNLNHDAMYWYRQDPGQGLRLIYYSQIVNDFQKGDIAEGYSVSREKKESFPLTVTSAQKNPTAFYLCASVGTAAPYEQYFGPGTRLTVT.

The CDR3 DNA reads as TGTGCCAGCAGCCGAGGGAGGGAGCCGTCCTACGAGCAGTACTTC. Translating gives CASSRGREPSYEQYF. The V and J genes are TRBV12-3 or TRBV12-4 and TRBJ2-7, with 7 bases fitting TRBD2. V shed 6 bases and J 1 base; nucleotides not matched to a gene: 9. The CDR3 is 15 amino acids.